This T cell receptor beta chain originates from a study of Graves' ophthalmopathy and Graves' hyperthyroidism. Study-level information: Stable hyperthyroidism denotes an absence of ophthalmopathy throughout 18 months of follow-up.

As concerns this clonotype: Its antigen remains unidentified.

The study's findings and limits: Appearing in blood as well were most expanded thyroid clonotypes above 0.001 frequency. The model achieved 70.59% sensitivity and over 72% specificity for ophthalmopathy progression.

Germline V CDR1 and CDR2: MGHDK, SYGVNS. This CDR3 comprises 15 residues. Between the trimmed V and J ends, which lost 5 bases and 1 base, there was a span of 15 bases. Diagnosis used clinical symptoms, serum thyroxine, TRAb, thyroid ultrasound and orbital computed tomography. Amplification of the TCR beta CDR3 regions used RNA transcripts (as template). HTBI-primed RT-PCR formed the first round, and a multiplex PCR formed the second. TCRdb itself ran the multiplex PCR reads through MiXCR, one entry per CDR3 protein. The sample holds approximately 1.2 million distinct CDR3 sequences, 35% to 45% seen once.

The source of this sequence is an adult man with Graves' hyperthyroidism. The J gene is TRBJ2-7, the V gene TRBV25-1; possibly TRBD2 for D (5 bases). The sample comprised peripheral blood or thyroid tissue (not recorded which). The CDR3 bases are TGTGCCAGCAGTTACATAATGGACTCGTCCTACGAGCAGTACTTC. Protein: CASSYIMDSSYEQYF.